This T cell receptor (beta chain) was profiled in a study of early T cells in non-severe SARS-CoV-2 infection. Study-level findings and limits: VDJdb matches were skewed toward anti-spike CD8 T cell responses.

MiXCR, run by TCRdb on the 5' RACE reads, gives a single entry per CDR3 protein. The sample shows tens of thousands of distinct CDR3 sequences, roughly an eighth of them seen only once. This CDR3 has 14 amino acids. J lost 4 bases, V lost 6 bases, and 3 bases had no gene match. CDR1 and CDR2 (germline): MNHEY, SVGEGT. This clonotype has at least ten counts. Its antigen remains unidentified. The chain uses TRBV6-2 or TRBV6-3 and TRBJ2-1, with 10 nucleotides matching TRBD2. Sequencing used whole blood. The sequence derives from an adult who was a healthcare worker with PCR-confirmed SARS-CoV-2 infection or an uninfected control (not recorded which). The DNA for the CDR3 is TGTGCCAGCAGGGGACTAGCGCGGTACAATGAGCAGTTCTTC. Its protein is CASRGLARYNEQFF.